This T cell receptor beta chain was recorded in a study of blood T cell repertoires in COVID-19. Germline CDR1 is MGHRA and CDR2 is YSYEKL. V lost 2 bases, J lost 1 base, and 5 bases stayed unmatched. This CDR3 has 17 residues. Sequenced by immunoSEQ multiplex PCR; TCRdb stores in-frame clones only, minus some. This sample has around 190,000 clones; 80% to 85% occur once, and the top ten carry around 3.1%. Sequenced: PBMCs or T cells enriched from blood (not recorded which). The sequence derives from a woman aged 30 to 39 who had been exposed to COVID-19. V and J are TRBV4-1 and TRBJ1-6, with TRBD1 matching 7 bases. The CDR3 DNA reads as TGCGCCAGCAGCCAATTCGCGGGACAGTCCTATAATTCACCCCTCCACTTT. As protein: CASSQFAGQSYNSPLHF.